A single sample is the source of the 26 T cell receptor beta chains below, sequenced in a study of early T cells in non-severe SARS-CoV-2 infection. TCRdb reprocessed the 5' RACE reads via MiXCR and lists one record per CDR3 protein. The sample contains 68,000 or so distinct CDR3 sequences, 10% to 15% of which appear only once. The sequenced sample was whole blood. The origin of the receptors is an adult who was a healthcare worker with PCR-confirmed SARS-CoV-2 infection or an uninfected control (not recorded which).

Ten or more counts support this clonotype. The chain links TRBV12-3 or TRBV12-4 to TRBJ2-1, with a weak D call TRBD1 (6 bases). The CDR3 is 14 amino acids. Deletions cut 6 bases from V and 2 bases from J, with 11 bases between. In DNA form, the CDR3 reads TGTGCCAGCAGGGGGACAACCCCCTACAATGAGCAGTTCTTC. It yields the protein CASRGTTPYNEQFF.

CDR3 region: CASSYLNRGNQPQHF. CDR3 in DNA: TGTGCCAGCAGTTACTTGAACAGAGGCAATCAGCCCCAGCATTTT. The J gene is TRBJ1-5, the V gene TRBV6-2 or TRBV6-3; D is unclear. The V end was cut by 1 base, the J end by 2 bases, with 9 bases between. This CDR3 contains 15 residues. Germline V gene sequence: CDR1 MNHEY, CDR2 SVGEGT.

This clonotype occurred a few times. The V call is TRBV30, the J call TRBJ2-2; 7 bases agree with TRBD1. The germline V gene encodes CDR1 GTSNPN and CDR2 SVGIG (reference sequence). The CDR3 extends over 16 amino acids. Trimming cost V 3 bases and J 0 bases; bases outside gene matches: 7. CDR3 bases: TGTGCCTGGAGGCCCACCGACAGGGCGAACACCGGGGAGCTGTTTTTT. This codes for CAWRPTDRANTGELFF.

This clonotype occurred a few times. This chain joins TRBV12-3 or TRBV12-4 and TRBJ1-1; TRBD1 might be the D (5 bases). Deletions cut 8 bases from V and 4 bases from J, with 17 bases between. The CDR3 loop spans 14 amino acids. The CDR3 DNA sequence: TGTGCCAGCGTCGCCGCAGGGTGGCTCACTGAAGCTTTCTTT. Its translation is CASVAAGWLTEAFF.

There are a few counts of this clonotype. V usage is TRBV9 and J usage is TRBJ2-7, with 8 bases aligning to TRBD1. J was trimmed by 7 bases and V by 0 bases; bases with no gene match: 6. Per the germline V gene, CDR1 is SGDLS and CDR2 is YYNGEE. CDR3 size: 14 residues. The CDR3 region has the DNA TGTGCCAGCAGCGTAGCACCCAGGGGGCATGAGCAGTACTTC. It codes for CASSVAPRGHEQYF.

This rearrangement joins TRBV2 to TRBJ1-3; D uncertain. CDR1 is SNHLY and CDR2 is FYNNEI in the germline V gene. This CDR3 is 13 amino acids long. V was cut by 8 bases and J by 4 bases, with 12 bases left in between. The CDR3 is CASGEQRGNTIYF. Written as DNA, the CDR3 is TGTGCCAGCGGGGAACAGAGGGGAAACACCATATATTTT.

The count of this clonotype is one. The chain carries TRBV6-6 and TRBJ2-6, with D unclear. Germline V lookup: CDR1 MNHNY, CDR2 SVGAGI (reference sequence). Trimming shortened V by 4 bases and J by 10 bases, and 14 bases separated the two germline ends. There are 14 residues in the CDR3. CDR3 region: CASSSNYKQNVLTF. The DNA of the CDR3 is TGTGCCAGCAGTTCGAATTACAAGCAGAACGTCCTGACTTTC.

This clonotype was counted many times. V usage is TRBV11-2 and J usage is TRBJ2-7; 12 nucleotides line up with TRBD2. Germline-derived CDR1 and CDR2 are SGHAT and FQNNGV. V shed 4 bases and J 5 bases; nucleotides not matched to a gene: 6. The CDR3 contains 15 residues. CDR3 DNA: TGTGCCAGCAGCTCATCTAGCGGGGGGGCAAACGAGCAGTACTTC. Its translation: CASSSSSGGANEQYF.

This clonotype was seen many times. The chain links TRBV19 to TRBJ2-5; D possibly uses TRBD1 or TRBD2 (5 bases each). Germline-derived CDR1 and CDR2 are LNHDA and SQIVND (reference sequence). This CDR3 is 11 amino acids long. Trimming took off 5 bases at V and 9 bases at J, with 10 bases between the two ends. CDR3 nucleotide sequence: TGTGCCAGTAGTCCCGGGACGGCCCAGTACTTC. Protein sequence: CASSPGTAQYF.

The rearrangement links TRBV29-1 to TRBJ2-7; TRBD1 is a possible D gene (6 bases). This CDR3 has 12 residues. Between the trimmed V and J ends, which lost 6 bases and 4 bases, there was a span of 13 bases. Germline V gene lookup returns CDR1 SQVTM and CDR2 ANQGSEA. The CDR3 DNA follows: TGCAGCGTCCGGACAGTTGTATACGAGCAGTACTTC. Its translation is CSVRTVVYEQYF.

This clonotype has at least ten counts. The V call is TRBV7-2, the J call TRBJ2-3; 9 positions agree with TRBD2. Germline V lookup: CDR1 SGHTA, CDR2 FQGNSA. The junction had 7 bases not matched to a gene; V was cut back by 4 bases and J by 2 bases. This CDR3 spans 16 amino acids. CDR3 region: CASSSPGLALTDTQYF. Written as DNA, the CDR3 is TGTGCCAGCAGCTCGCCGGGACTAGCCCTCACAGATACGCAGTATTTT.

The J gene is TRBJ2-7, the V gene TRBV7-9, with 7 bases aligning to TRBD1. From germline, CDR1 is SEHNR and CDR2 FQNEAQ (reference sequence). This CDR3 contains 16 residues. J gave up 2 bases and V 3 bases, and 10 bases lay outside the gene matches. DNA for the CDR3: TGTGCCAGCAGCTTCCCCTCAGACAGGGCAACCTACGAGCAGTACTTC. Its translation: CASSFPSDRATYEQYF.

This clonotype was observed a few times. The V call is TRBV12-3 or TRBV12-4, the J call TRBJ1-4; perhaps TRBD1 as D (6 bases). V gave up 8 bases and J gave up 6 bases, with 13 bases separating them. The CDR3 covers 13 residues. CDR3 DNA sequence: TGTGCCAGCGGGGGCTGGTCGGATGAAAAACTGTTTTTT. Translating it yields CASGGWSDEKLFF.

This clonotype was found a few times. V and J are TRBV20-1 and TRBJ2-5; 10 bases are a match to TRBD2. This CDR3 has 13 amino acids. CDR1 DFQATT and CDR2 SNEGSKA come from the germline V gene (reference sequence). Trimming at V came to 4 bases and at J to 5 bases, leaving 4 bases not matched to a gene. CDR3 DNA: TGCAGTGCTACAACTAGCGGGGACGAGACCCAGTACTTC. It codes for CSATTSGDETQYF.

The rearrangement uses TRBV4-3 and TRBJ1-1; D call uncertain. V was shortened by 0 bases and J by 1 base, with 6 bases between the two germline ends. Germline V gives CDR1 LGHNA, CDR2 YSLEER. The CDR3 covers 14 residues. CDR3 sequence reads: CASSQDTGNTEAFF. Here the CDR3 DNA reads TGCGCCAGCAGCCAAGATACCGGGAACACTGAAGCTTTCTTT.

Only a few counts were recorded for this clonotype. The V gene is TRBV11-2, the J gene TRBJ1-3; no clear D gene. The CDR3 runs to 15 residues. Germline CDR1 reads SGHAT; CDR2 reads FQNNGV. The V gene lost 5 bases and the J gene lost 0 bases, with 11 bases spanning the gap. CDR3 in amino acids: CASSASRFSGNTIYF. Written as DNA, the CDR3 is TGTGCCAGCAGCGCCTCGAGATTCTCTGGAAACACCATATATTTT. The variable domain in full, completed from reference TRBV11-2 and TRBJ1-3, reads EAGVAQSPRYKIIEKRQSVAFWCNPISGHATLYWYQQILGQGPKLLIQFQNNGVVDDSQLPKDRFSAERLKGVDSTLKIQPAKLEDSAVYLCASSASRFSGNTIYFGEGSWLTVV.

This sequence joins TRBV6-5 and TRBJ2-3, with 7 bases matching TRBD2. Losses at the gene ends were 9 bases for V and 5 bases for J; bases not matched to a gene: 14. The V gene's germline CDR1 is MNHEY and CDR2 SVGAGI. The CDR3 is 15 amino acids. CDR3 loop: CASARSGGDGDTQYF. Here the CDR3 DNA reads TGTGCCAGTGCAAGGTCTGGGGGGGATGGAGATACGCAGTATTTT.

The rearrangement links TRBV7-2 to TRBJ1-1; D not resolved. Germline V gene data show CDR1 as SGHTA and CDR2 as FQGNSA. The CDR3 covers 14 residues. Trimming left V 7 bases short and J 4 bases short, with 16 bases between. The CDR3 DNA reads TGTGCCAGCACCCTGGGCAGAGGGTCCACTGAAGCTTTCTTT. The encoded protein is CASTLGRGSTEAFF.

This clonotype was found a few times. The V call is TRBV12-3 or TRBV12-4, the J call TRBJ1-4; no clear D. CDR3 size: 16 residues. Trimming pared 10 bases from V and 3 bases from J, leaving 21 bases between. The CDR3 nucleotides read TGTGCCACCCACCGGAGCGGGTCGGCGTCTAATGAAAAACTGTTTTTT. Its translation is CATHRSGSASNEKLFF.

This clonotype was observed many times. V is TRBV29-1 and J is TRBJ1-2; D is ambiguous. V shed 6 bases and J shed 6 bases, with 17 bases lying between them. CDR3 length: 13 amino acids. Germline V lookup: CDR1 SQVTM, CDR2 ANQGSEA. CDR3 region: CSVVTERTDGYTF. As DNA, the CDR3 is TGCAGCGTAGTGACGGAACGGACGGATGGCTACACCTTC.

The gene calls are TRBV30 and TRBJ2-2; 9 nucleotides agree with TRBD1. Germline lookup yields CDR1 GTSNPN and CDR2 SVGIG (reference sequence). The V gene end was trimmed by 2 bases and the J gene end by 8 bases; junction bases not matched to a gene: 12. The CDR3 sequence is 16 residues long. Here the CDR3 reads CAWSSGGTGYFGELFF. CDR3 DNA: TGTGCCTGGAGTAGTGGGGGGACAGGGTATTTTGGGGAGCTGTTTTTT.

This clonotype occurred a few times. V is TRBV27 and J is TRBJ2-3; 8 bases are a match to TRBD1. CDR3 size: 12 residues. Germline trimming cut 9 bases from V and 8 bases from J; bases unmatched to any gene: 7. Germline V lookup: CDR1 MNHEY, CDR2 SMNVEV (reference sequence). Here the CDR3 reads CASGTGSATQYF. CDR3 DNA sequence: TGTGCCAGTGGGACAGGTTCAGCTACGCAGTATTTT.

This clonotype was recorded at least ten times. The chain carries TRBV3-1 and TRBJ1-1, with D perhaps matching TRBD1 (6 bases). Germline V gene data show CDR1 as LGHDT and CDR2 as YNNKEL (reference sequence). The germline V and J ends were trimmed by 0 bases and 12 bases, with 17 bases remaining between them. The CDR3 sequence is 14 residues long. The CDR3 coding sequence is TGTGCCAGCAGCCAAGATCCGGGGGCAGGGCGGTCTTTCTTT. Its translation: CASSQDPGAGRSFF.

This sequence joins TRBV5-1 and TRBJ1-2; no reliable D call. V shed 0 bases and J shed 4 bases, with 7 bases lying between them. Per germline, CDR1 SGHRS and CDR2 YFSETQ. The length of the CDR3 is 13 residues. The CDR3 DNA follows: TGCGCCAGCAGCTTGGAGGCCATCTATGGCTACACCTTC. Encoded protein: CASSLEAIYGYTF.

The V gene is TRBV5-1, the J gene TRBJ2-7; D might be TRBD2 (5 bases). V lost 6 bases and J lost 5, with 12 bases in between. Germline loops: CDR1 SGHRS, CDR2 YFSETQ. The CDR3 loop spans 12 amino acids. This CDR3 reads CASIGVGDEQYF. CDR3 in DNA: TGCGCCAGCATCGGGGTTGGCGACGAGCAGTACTTC.

This chain's CDR3 is CASSLALPAGNEQFF. The CDR3 region has the DNA TGTGCCAGCAGCTTGGCTTTACCCGCGGGCAATGAGCAGTTCTTC. The chain joins TRBV7-9 to TRBJ2-1, with D possibly TRBD2 on 5 matching bases. There are 15 residues in the CDR3. Germline CDR1 SEHNR, CDR2 FQNEAQ (reference sequence). Trimming left V 3 bases short and J 6 bases short, with 15 bases between. Filled out from reference TRBV7-9 and TRBJ2-1, the complete variable domain reads DTGVSQNPRHKITKRGQNVTFRCDPISEHNRLYWYRQTLGQGPEFLTYFQNEAQLEKSRLLSDRFSAERPKGSFSTLEIQRTEQGDSAMYLCASSLALPAGNEQFFGPGTRLTVL.